This T cell receptor beta chain was retrieved from a study of cytomegalovirus exposure and HLA in healthy donors. About the research overall: An analysis done earlier identified around 100 million unique TCR beta sequences from about 179 million T cells.

This clone came up a few times. Its antigen remains unknown. Other DNA sequences in this sample translate to the same CDR3. Study-level points and caveats: TCR beta V- and J-gene trimming was later associated with a missense DCLRE1C variant. Near-uniform donor sequencing depth was presumed by presence/absence analyses.

At the time of sampling, donors were nominally healthy, though unrecorded immune exposures were likely. V gave up 6 bases and J gave up 1 base; unmatched junction bases: 4. Germline CDR1 is SGHAT and CDR2 is FQNNGV. The CDR3 spans 14 residues. The PCR ran on 60 Vbeta and 13 Jbeta primers. Only in-frame clones appear in the TCRdb table, and some are missing; sequencing was by immunoSEQ multiplex PCR. The sample holds about 110,000 clones, over 55% seen once. The chain links TRBV11-2 to TRBJ1-1, with 8 bases identical to TRBD1. This receptor was taken from a man between 18 and 29 years old in good health and CMV-seropositive. Sample: PBMCs. The CDR3 coding sequence is TGTGCCAGCAGTCCGGGACAGGCGAACACTGAAGCTTTCTTT. Translating it yields CASSPGQANTEAFF.